This TCR beta chain appears in the sequencing data of a study of siplizumab effects on memory and regulatory T cells. Findings of the study overall: Mapping to unstimulated subsets was achieved for only a minor fraction of alloreactive clones. The diversity of naive T cells seemed greater than that of memory cells, and their alloresponse contribution seemed major. An assignable naive or memory phenotype was lacking in roughly 75-95% of proliferating CD4+ or CD8+ clones. Alloreactive sequences from unstimulated CD4+ memory cells fell significantly with siplizumab.

With respect to this clone: The antigen remains unidentified.

Assay: immunoSEQ multiplex PCR; the TCRdb copy retains only in-frame clones and omits some. This sample has about 69,000 clones; over 75% occur once, and the top ten carry 1.5% to 2%. Germline V CDR1 and CDR2: MNHNS, SASEGT. V lost 4 bases and J 6 bases, leaving 10 bases between the germline ends. The CDR3 has 12 amino acids. V and J are TRBV6-1 and TRBJ2-7; D unresolved. The clonotype comes from a human donor in good health. Material: Tregs sorted from blood. The CDR3 protein is CASSAARSEQYF. DNA of the CDR3: TGTGCCAGCAGTGCCGCCCGGAGCGAGCAGTACTTC.